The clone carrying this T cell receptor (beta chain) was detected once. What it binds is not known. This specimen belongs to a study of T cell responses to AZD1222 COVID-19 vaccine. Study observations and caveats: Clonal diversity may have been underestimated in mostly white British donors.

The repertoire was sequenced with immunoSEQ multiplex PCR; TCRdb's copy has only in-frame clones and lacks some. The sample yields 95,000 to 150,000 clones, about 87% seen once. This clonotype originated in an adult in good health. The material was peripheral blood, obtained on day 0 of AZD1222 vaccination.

CDR3 sequence: CASSYLPGSGETQYF. DNA for the CDR3: TGTGCCAGCAGTTATCTTCCGGGTTCAGGAGAGACCCAGTACTTC. V usage is TRBV6-2 or TRBV6-3 and J usage is TRBJ2-5; D call uncertain. The V end was cut by 3 bases, the J end by 4 bases, with 15 bases between. The CDR3 is 15 amino acids. Germline values: CDR1 MNHEY, CDR2 SVGEGT.